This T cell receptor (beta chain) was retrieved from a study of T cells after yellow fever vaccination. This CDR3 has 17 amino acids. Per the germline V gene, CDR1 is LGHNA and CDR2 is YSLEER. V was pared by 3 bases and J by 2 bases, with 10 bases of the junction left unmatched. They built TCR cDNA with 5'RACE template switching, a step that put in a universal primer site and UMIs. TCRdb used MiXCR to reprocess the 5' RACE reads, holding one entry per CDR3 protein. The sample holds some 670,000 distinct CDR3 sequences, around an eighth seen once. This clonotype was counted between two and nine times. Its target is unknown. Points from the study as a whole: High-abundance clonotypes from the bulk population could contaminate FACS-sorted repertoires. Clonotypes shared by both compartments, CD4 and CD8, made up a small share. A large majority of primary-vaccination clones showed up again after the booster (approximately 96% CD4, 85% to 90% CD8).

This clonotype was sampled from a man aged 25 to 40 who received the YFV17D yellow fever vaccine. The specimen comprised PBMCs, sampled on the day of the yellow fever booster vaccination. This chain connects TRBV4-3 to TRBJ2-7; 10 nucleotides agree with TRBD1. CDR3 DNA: TGCGCCAGCAGCCATGCTTTTATAGGACAGGGGGCCTACGAGCAGTACTTC. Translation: CASSHAFIGQGAYEQYF.